This T cell receptor (beta chain) originates from a study of shared clonotypes between healthy human individuals (dated by TCRdb to 2018 to 2021). Context from the whole study: The cohort included a few men and a couple of women between 18 and 49 years of age. For each donor, CD4 naive and CD4 memory were each run on three plates, CD8 naive on two plates, and CD8 memory on one plate. To estimate repertoire size and how much clonotype sharing occurs between individuals, the study deeply sequenced the blood TCR repertoires of several healthy adults. To increase sequencing depth and limit assay-specific biases, TCR repertoire library preparation and sequencing were carried out by different laboratories using diverse techniques. Per donor, leukapheresis produced somewhere between about 0.9 and 9.5 billion PBMCs.

The donors were healthy, HIV-negative adults who had no recently reported acute infections or vaccinations. Only Caucasian adults living in Nashville, Tennessee, USA were represented among the donors. CD4+ T cells were enriched by magnetic negative selection; naive cells were then positively selected on CD45RA, and the negative fraction formed the memory subset. After blood collection by leukapheresis, PBMCs were isolated using Ficoll-Histopaque density gradient centrifugation and then cryopreserved in the vapor phase of liquid nitrogen. Purity and quantity of every magnetically sorted T cell population were checked by analytical flow cytometry. Genomic DNA was isolated from every sorted fraction and measured by UV absorbance on a Nanodrop 2000c. V is pared back by 1 base and J by 3 bases, with 12 bases lying between the germline termini. The CDR3 spans 15 residues, from the cysteine through the phenylalanine. Kept here is only the CDR3 DNA, which spans 45 bases and is read in frame from base 1. CDR1 and CDR2 are drawn from the germline V gene: SGHTA, FQGNSA.

Using the deep immunoSEQ assay, TCR CDR3 regions were amplified from genomic DNA by multiplex PCR. For each cell subset, the extracted genomic DNA was distributed evenly across all wells of several immunoSEQ 96-well plates, and each plate served as one replicate. For sorted subsets, around 200 ng genomic DNA, equal to 30,000 or so T cell genomes, was loaded into each replicate PCR. Purified libraries were quantified with a Qubit 3.0 fluorometer, sized on a Bioanalyzer 2100, and re-quantified with the KAPA Library Quantification kit. Every immunoSEQ 96-well plate was sequenced on a separate single-read 150-cycle Illumina NextSeq 550 flow cell. Per the source publication's procedure: Because the immunoSEQ output held only junctional sequences and lacked quality scores, the filtering could not match the filtering applied to full-length reads. Sequences were annotated with PyIR, a Python wrapper for IgBLAST v1.9, and V/J genes and CDR3 were assigned using IMGT germline references. Any read was removed if the V/J assignment was weak (E-value above 1e-6), the CDR3 was missing, or the read contained stop codons, out-of-frame junctions, or ambiguous translated residues. V3J clonotypes were defined by identical inferred V gene, J gene, and CDR3 amino acid sequence. The percentage overlap between two repertoires was calculated by dividing the number of shared unique clonotypes by the size of the smaller repertoire. RTK rarefaction, the Chao1 estimator, and Recon v2.1 estimates of unobserved clonotypes were used to assess repertoire richness. Generation probabilities were computed with OLGA for all TCRbeta clonotypes obtained by the gDNA method from several donors. The source is immuneACCESS, and TCRdb retained only in-frame sequences with V and J called. Part of the clones is not carried over; for the studies checked, unresolved V genes explain less than half of this, and the remainder is unexplained. V, J and clone size are those of that table, while D and trimming were read from the DNA. Across this sample there are some 2,000,000 clones, with 95% seen only once. The leading ten clones occupy 0.1% to 0.15% of the sample.

The count of this clone is one. Its antigen remains undetermined. Per-nucleotide qualities are absent, and no much larger clonotype sits a single base away. Paper-wide results and their limitations: Naive subsets generally had larger estimated clonotype richness than memory subsets. Even with the large sequencing depth, rarefaction of the sorted-subset datasets indicated that sequencing was incomplete. Based on pairwise subsampling, the degree of clonotype sharing among donors was expected to be affected by sequencing depth. Sampling was restricted to blood, and TCR repertoires in tissue are likely to differ from TCR repertoires in blood. Higher generation probabilities were observed for clonotypes shared by all four sorted-subset donors than for non-shared clonotypes. Because the study included only a small number of donors, the genetic and exposure-history diversity represented was limited. Sharing across several donors was observed for about 5% of naive CD4, less than 4% of naive CD8, around 2.5% of memory CD4, and around 0.42% of memory CD8 clonotypes.

The chain joins TRBV7-2 to TRBJ1-1; TRBD1 might be the D gene, on 6 matching bases. The sequenced sample consisted of naive CD4+ T cells sorted from blood. The meaning of the sample's cell subset or site label: CD45RA+ positively selected. This receptor was taken from a man aged 18 to 30 in good health. The CDR3 loop reads CASSLVTGLDTEAFF. DNA sequence: TGTGCCAGCAGCTTAGTCACAGGGCTAGACACTGAAGCTTTCTTT.